This T cell receptor (beta chain) originates from a study of radiation and T cells in renal cell carcinoma. Sequencing was performed with immunoSEQ multiplex PCR; in TCRdb, only in-frame clones are kept and a portion is missing. The sample has roughly 120,000 clones; 81% are singletons. Per the germline V gene, CDR1 is MGHRA and CDR2 is YSYEKL. V was cut by 3 bases and J by 1 base, with 15 bases left in between. The CDR3 covers 16 residues. Time point denoted: blood 2 weeks post-SBRT. Treatment specified: 15 Gy SBRT to primary tumor, nephrectomy 4 weeks later. This rearrangement joins TRBV4-1 to TRBJ1-2; no definite D call. This TCR was sampled from a woman aged 60 to 75 with renal cell carcinoma. The specimen was blood, collected from a patient whose treatment included radiotherapy and nephrectomy. The CDR3 reads CASSQSRYSGNYGYTF. The CDR3 nucleotides read TGCGCCAGCAGCCAGAGCCGATACAGTGGTAACTATGGCTACACCTTC.